This T cell receptor (beta chain) was sequenced for a study of blood T cell repertoires in COVID-19. Whole-study context: Samples of COVID-19 (acute and convalescent) were obtained from the United States, Italy and Spain.

Sequencing was performed with immunoSEQ multiplex PCR; in TCRdb, only in-frame clones are kept and a portion is missing. The repertoire includes hundreds of thousands of clones, about 86% of them detected once, and 4.5% to 7% sits in the top ten. This sequence originates from a man older than 75 with acute or convalescent COVID-19. The sequenced sample was peripheral blood.

CDR3 amino acids: CASSTPTSGSFYEQFF. CDR3 DNA: TGTGCCAGTAGTACCCCGACTAGCGGGAGCTTCTATGAGCAGTTCTTC. V and J are TRBV19 and TRBJ2-1; 12 positions match TRBD2. Germline assignment: CDR1 LNHDA and CDR2 SQIVND (reference sequence). The J segment lost 8 bases and the V segment lost 4 bases, leaving 9 bases of the junction unmatched. There are 16 residues in the CDR3.